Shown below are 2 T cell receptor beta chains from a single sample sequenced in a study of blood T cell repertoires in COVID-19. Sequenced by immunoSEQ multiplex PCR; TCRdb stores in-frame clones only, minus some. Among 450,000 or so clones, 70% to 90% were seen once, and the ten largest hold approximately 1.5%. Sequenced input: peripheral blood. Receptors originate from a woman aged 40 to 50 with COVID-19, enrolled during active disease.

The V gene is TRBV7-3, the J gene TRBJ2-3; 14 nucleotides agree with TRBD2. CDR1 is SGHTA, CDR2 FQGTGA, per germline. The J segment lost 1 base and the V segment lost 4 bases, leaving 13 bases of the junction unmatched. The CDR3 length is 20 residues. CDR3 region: CASSYRPGTSGSQGTDTQYF. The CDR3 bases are TGTGCCAGCAGCTATAGGCCCGGGACTAGCGGGAGTCAGGGCACAGATACGCAGTATTTT.

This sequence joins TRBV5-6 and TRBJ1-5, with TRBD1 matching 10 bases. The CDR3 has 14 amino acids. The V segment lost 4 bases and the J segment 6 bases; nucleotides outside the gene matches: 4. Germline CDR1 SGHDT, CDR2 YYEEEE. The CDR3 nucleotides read TGTGCCAGCAGCCGGGGACAGGGGAGTCAGCCCCAGCATTTT. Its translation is CASSRGQGSQPQHF.